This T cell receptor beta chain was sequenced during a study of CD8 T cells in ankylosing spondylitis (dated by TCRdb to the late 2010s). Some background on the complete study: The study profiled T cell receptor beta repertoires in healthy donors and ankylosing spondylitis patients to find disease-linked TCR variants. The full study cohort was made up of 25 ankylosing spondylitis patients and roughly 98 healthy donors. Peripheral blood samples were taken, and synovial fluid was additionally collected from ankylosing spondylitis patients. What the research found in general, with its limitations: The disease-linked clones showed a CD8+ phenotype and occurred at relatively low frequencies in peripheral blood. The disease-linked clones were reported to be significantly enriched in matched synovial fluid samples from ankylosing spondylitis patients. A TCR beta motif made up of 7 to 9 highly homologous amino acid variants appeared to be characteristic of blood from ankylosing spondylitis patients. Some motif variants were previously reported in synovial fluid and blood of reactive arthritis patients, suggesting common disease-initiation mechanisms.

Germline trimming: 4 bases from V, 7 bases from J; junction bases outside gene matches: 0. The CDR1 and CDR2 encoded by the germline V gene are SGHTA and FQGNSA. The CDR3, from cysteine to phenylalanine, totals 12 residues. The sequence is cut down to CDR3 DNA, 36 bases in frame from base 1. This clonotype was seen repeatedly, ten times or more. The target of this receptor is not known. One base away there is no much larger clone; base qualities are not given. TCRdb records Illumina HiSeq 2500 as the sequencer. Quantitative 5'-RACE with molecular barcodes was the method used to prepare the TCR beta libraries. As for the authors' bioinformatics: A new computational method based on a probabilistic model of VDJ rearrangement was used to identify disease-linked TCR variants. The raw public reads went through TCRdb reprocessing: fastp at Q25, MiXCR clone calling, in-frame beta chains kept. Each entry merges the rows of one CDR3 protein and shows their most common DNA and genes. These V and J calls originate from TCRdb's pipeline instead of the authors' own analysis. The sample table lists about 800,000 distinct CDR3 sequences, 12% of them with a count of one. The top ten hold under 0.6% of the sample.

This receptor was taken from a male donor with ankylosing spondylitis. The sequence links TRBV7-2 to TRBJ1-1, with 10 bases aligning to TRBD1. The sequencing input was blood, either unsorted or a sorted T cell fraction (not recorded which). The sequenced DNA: TGTGCCAGCAGCTGGGACAGGGGTGAAGCTTTCTTT. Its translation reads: CASSWDRGEAFF.